This T cell receptor (beta chain) derives from a study of blood T cell repertoires in COVID-19. Study-level information: Nucleic acid was either cDNA or gDNA, and it came from T cells, B-cell-depleted T cells, or PBMCs.

V was pared by 2 bases and J by 1 base, with 6 bases between. CDR3 length equals 14 residues. Germline V gene sequence: CDR1 SEHNR, CDR2 FQNEAQ (reference sequence). Assay used: immunoSEQ multiplex PCR; TCRdb lists only in-frame clones, some missing. The data contain tens of thousands of clones, about 80% of them singletons. This clone appeared once. V gene TRBV7-9 combines with J gene TRBJ1-3; no reliable D call. This TCR was sampled from a woman aged 55-70 years with acute or convalescent COVID-19. Sequenced material: peripheral blood. DNA of the CDR3: TGTGCCAGCAGCTTAAGCGGATCTGGAAACACCATATATTTT. Protein sequence: CASSLSGSGNTIYF.